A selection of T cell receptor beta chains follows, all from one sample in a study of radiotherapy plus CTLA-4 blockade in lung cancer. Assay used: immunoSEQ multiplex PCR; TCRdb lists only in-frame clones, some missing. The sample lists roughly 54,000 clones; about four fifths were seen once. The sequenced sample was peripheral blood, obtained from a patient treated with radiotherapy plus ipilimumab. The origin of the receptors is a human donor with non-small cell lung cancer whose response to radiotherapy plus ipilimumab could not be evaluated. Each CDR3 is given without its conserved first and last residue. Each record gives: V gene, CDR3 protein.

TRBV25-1	ATLPDSTYEQY
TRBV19	ASSIEWGLGGNQPQH
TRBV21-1	ASRALRDRGEKLF
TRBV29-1	SADRNYGYT
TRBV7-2	ASSFQGGKETQY
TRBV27	ASSYRQGSYGYT
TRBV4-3	ASSQVSDSPYEQY
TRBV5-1	ASSQPGQGNEKLF
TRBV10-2	ASSSTSRRIPDTQY
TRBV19	ASSPRLAEITYEQY
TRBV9	ASTWDRGNYGYT
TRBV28	ASSLRDYQETQY
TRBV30	AWSTSGVSYT
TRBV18	ASSPQSYEQY
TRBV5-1	ASSKLAGVSDTQY
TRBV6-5	ASSSFRDRDGETQY
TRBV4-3	ASSQDFKGVGDHYEQY
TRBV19	ASSARGIGELF
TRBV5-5	ASSPRGTGFYSGNTIY
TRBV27	ATGSWPTLNSVPQY
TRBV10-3	AISAVRAGTGELF
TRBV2	ASRAVETQY
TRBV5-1	ASSFGGSYEQY
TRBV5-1	ASSGGGAGPYGELF
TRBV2	ASRELTVIYNSPLH
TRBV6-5	ASSWDSSYNEQF
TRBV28	ASWLGGNQPQH
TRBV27	ASQGQVASTGELF
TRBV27	ASSLTGIDYGYT
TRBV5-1	ASSFKSFGQGATEAF
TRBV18	ASSPPGQRLPYEQY
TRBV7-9	ASSSGSGQTYEQY
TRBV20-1	SAPRGNEQY
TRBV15	ATSRGLAGGKETQY
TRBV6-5	ASSPGQGRNEQF
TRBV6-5	ASSRGGAGEKLF
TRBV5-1	ASSLEAGNQPQH
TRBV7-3	ASSPRTSGRANGTGELF
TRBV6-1	ASSKDRVREKLF
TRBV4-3	ASSQIAGQGGGGYT
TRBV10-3	AISSGTESYEQY
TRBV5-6	ASSFGVQETRY
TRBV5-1	ASSWDRAATGELF
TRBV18	ASSPRLDRRGSPLH
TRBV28	ASSLRTGGNIQY
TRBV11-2	ASSFGTGEAF
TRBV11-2	ASSLGSLVEGDTQY
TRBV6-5	ASRTPDGEAF
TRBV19	ASSGIDRGITEAF
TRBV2	ASSFTRGSNQPQH
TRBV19	ASSDRVGNSPLH
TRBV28	ASSPTDNYNSPLH
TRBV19	ASSTQAVTYNEQF
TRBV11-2	ASSLAGSNYGYT
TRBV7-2	ASSPPGPAGYGYT
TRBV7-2	ASSLGTGIGEKLF
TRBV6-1	ASSSWDRGKEQF